The 30 T cell receptor beta chains reported below all come from one sample, sequenced in a study of patients and donors after allogeneic stem cell transplantation. TCRdb processed the RT-PCR reads anew with MiXCR; each CDR3 protein has one entry. The profile shows about 960,000 distinct CDR3 sequences, roughly 18% of them singletons. Input material: blood, either unsorted or a sorted T cell fraction (not recorded which). The origin of the receptors is a human donor who was either an allogeneic HSCT recipient or a stem cell or donor lymphocyte infusion donor (not recorded which). It is not recorded whose cells these are; they may come from a transplant donor.

The chain uses TRBV20-1 and TRBJ1-5; the D gene is possibly TRBD1 (5 bases). The germline V gene encodes CDR1 DFQATT and CDR2 SNEGSKA (reference sequence). The CDR3 has 13 residues. The V end was cut by 0 bases, the J end by 7 bases, with 10 bases between. The CDR3 reads CSARDRATQPQHF. In DNA form, the CDR3 reads TGCAGTGCTAGAGACAGGGCAACGCAGCCCCAGCATTTT.

This clonotype was observed a handful of times. The chain combines TRBV4-2 with TRBJ2-1, with TRBD1 matching over 7 bases. The V and J ends lost 1 base and 6 bases, in that order; junction bases with no gene match: 12. Germline CDR1 is LGHNA and CDR2 is YNFKEQ. This CDR3 is built from 17 residues. The CDR3 loop reads CASSQGSRTGKFNEQFF. DNA of the CDR3: TGTGCCAGCAGCCAAGGGTCCAGGACAGGAAAATTCAATGAGCAGTTCTTC.

V is TRBV2 and J is TRBJ2-7, with D possibly matching TRBD2 (6 bases). Germline V gene sequence: CDR1 SNHLY, CDR2 FYNNEI. Trimming took off 4 bases at V and 0 bases at J, with 16 bases between the two ends. This CDR3 spans 16 amino acids. CDR3 region: CASSAGAGGPSYEQYF. The CDR3 DNA is TGTGCCAGCAGTGCGGGAGCGGGCGGGCCCTCCTACGAGCAGTACTTC.

This clonotype was seen a handful of times. The chain links TRBV18 to TRBJ2-1, with 10 bases that match TRBD1. Unmatched junction bases numbered 5, after V lost 3 bases and J lost 6 bases. Germline CDR1 and CDR2: KGHSH and LQKENI. The CDR3 contains 15 residues. CDR3 sequence: CASSPDRGTVNEQFF. CDR3 coding DNA: TGTGCCAGCTCACCGGACAGGGGGACGGTCAATGAGCAGTTCTTC.

This clonotype has a handful of counts. The V and J genes are TRBV12-3 or TRBV12-4 and TRBJ2-3; TRBD1 or TRBD2 may be the D gene (6 bases each). This CDR3 has 15 amino acids. Deletions cut 7 bases from V and 0 bases from J, with 14 bases between. The CDR3 DNA follows: TGTGCCAGCACTCTGGGGGGCCGAAGCACAGATACGCAGTATTTT. Translated, it gives CASTLGGRSTDTQYF.

CDR3 sequence (DNA): TGTGCCAGCAGTTACCTCCAACAGGAATCTCAAGAGACCCAGTACTTC. Translated, it gives CASSYLQQESQETQYF. This chain connects TRBV6-2 or TRBV6-3 to TRBJ2-5, with a tentative D call TRBD1 (5 bases). The V end lost 2 bases, the J end lost 2 bases, and 15 bases lay between the germline ends. CDR3 length equals 16 residues. The germline CDR1 and CDR2 sequences are MNHEY and SVGEGT.

V is TRBV4-1 and J is TRBJ2-5; the D is unclear. Trimming took off 0 bases at V and 1 base at J, with 15 bases between the two ends. CDR1 and CDR2 (germline): MGHRA, YSYEKL. This CDR3 is 17 amino acids long. The CDR3 reads CASSQDPPGILQETQYF. CDR3 in DNA: TGCGCCAGCAGCCAAGATCCCCCTGGAATCCTCCAAGAGACCCAGTACTTC.

The genes are TRBV7-9 and TRBJ2-1; D assignment may be TRBD1 or TRBD2 (6 bases each). Germline V CDR1 and CDR2: SEHNR, FQNEAQ (reference sequence). The CDR3 loop spans 17 amino acids. Trimming took off 7 bases at V and 8 bases at J, with 27 bases between the two ends. In DNA, the CDR3 is TGTGCCAGCACCCCTTTCGGGGGACGGAGAAGGGGGGATGAGCAGTTCTTC. Translated: CASTPFGGRRRGDEQFF.

V and J are TRBV7-2 and TRBJ2-2; TRBD1 matches 9 bases. The length of the CDR3 is 14 residues. CDR1 SGHTA and CDR2 FQGNSA come from the germline V gene. J was trimmed by 8 bases and V by 5 bases; bases with no gene match: 6. CDR3 protein: CASSLGTGRGELFF. As DNA, the CDR3 is TGTGCCAGCAGCCTAGGGACAGGGAGAGGGGAGCTGTTTTTT.

The chain recombines TRBV28 with TRBJ1-1; D is uncertain. Looked up from germline, CDR1 is MDHEN and CDR2 is SYDVKM. The CDR3 has 13 residues. Trimming removed 7 bases at V and 0 bases at J, with 9 bases between. The CDR3 coding sequence is TGTGCCAGCATTTCTCGGATGAACACTGAAGCTTTCTTT. Amino acid sequence: CASISRMNTEAFF.

This clonotype has ten or more counts. The V and J genes are TRBV10-3 and TRBJ2-3; a possible D gene is TRBD2 (5 bases). The germline V gene encodes CDR1 ENHRY and CDR2 SYGVKD. Trimming pared 4 bases from V and 1 base from J, leaving 12 bases between. The length of the CDR3 is 15 residues. CDR3 amino acids: CAISGGGGRTDTQYF. CDR3 nucleotide sequence: TGTGCCATCAGTGGTGGAGGCGGTCGCACAGATACGCAGTATTTT.

This clonotype appeared many times. V is TRBV12-3 or TRBV12-4 and J is TRBJ2-3; the match to TRBD2 covers 12 bases. The V gene end was trimmed by 4 bases and the J gene end by 2 bases; junction bases not matched to a gene: 4. This CDR3 has 16 amino acids. The CDR3 here is CASSSGLAGLTDTQYF. The CDR3 nucleotides read TGTGCCAGCAGTTCCGGACTAGCGGGACTCACAGATACGCAGTATTTT.

This clonotype was observed many times. The chain joins TRBV5-1 to TRBJ2-7, with D unresolved. V lost 4 bases, J lost 4 bases, and 9 bases lay in between. Germline V gives CDR1 SGHRS, CDR2 YFSETQ. The CDR3 is made up of 12 amino acids. DNA of the CDR3: TGCGCCAGCAGCAACAGTTTGTACGAGCAGTACTTC. This codes for CASSNSLYEQYF.

The chain employs TRBV6-2 or TRBV6-3 and TRBJ2-1, with 7 bases aligning to TRBD2. The CDR3 is 17 amino acids. Unmatched junction bases numbered 11, after V lost 2 bases and J lost 4 bases. Germline V gene sequence: CDR1 MNHEY, CDR2 SVGEGT. The CDR3 is CASSYPPGGKTYNEQFF. In nucleotides, the CDR3 is TGTGCCAGCAGTTACCCCCCCGGGGGGAAGACGTACAATGAGCAGTTCTTC.

This clonotype showed up just a few times. CDR3 DNA sequence: TGTGCCAGCAAAGCAGGGGGCTTCACCGGGGAGCTGTTTTTT. It codes for CASKAGGFTGELFF. J is TRBJ2-2 and V is TRBV25-1, with 8 positions matching TRBD1. The CDR3 runs 14 residues. J lost 4 bases, V lost 7 bases, and 5 bases had no gene match. Germline loops: CDR1 MGHDK, CDR2 SYGVNS.

There are many counts of this clonotype. V usage is TRBV5-1 and J usage is TRBJ2-5; D unresolved. The CDR3 runs to 13 residues. Trimming cost V 2 bases and J 0 bases, with 5 bases left between them. CDR1 is SGHRS, CDR2 YFSETQ, per germline. CDR3 in DNA: TGCGCCAGCAGCTTTGGATACCAAGAGACCCAGTACTTC. Its protein product is CASSFGYQETQYF.

This rearrangement joins TRBV6-1 to TRBJ1-3; TRBD1 matches at 8 bases. Germline assignment: CDR1 MNHNS and CDR2 SASEGT. This CDR3 has 16 amino acids. V lost 8 bases, J lost 3 bases, and 12 bases stayed unmatched. The CDR3 is CASSLQDRAFGNTIYF. CDR3 nucleotides: TGTGCCAGCTCCCTACAGGACAGGGCTTTTGGAAACACCATATATTTT.

This clonotype was detected many times. V gene TRBV29-1 combines with J gene TRBJ1-2; D is possibly TRBD1 (6 bases). Per germline, CDR1 SQVTM and CDR2 ANQGSEA. The CDR3 sequence is 13 residues long. V lost 7 bases and J lost 6, with 18 bases in between. CDR3 DNA: TGCAGCGCGTACACCAGGGGTGGCCATGGCTACACCTTC. Residues: CSAYTRGGHGYTF. Together with reference TRBV29-1 and TRBJ1-2, the CDR3 gives the full variable domain: SAVISQKPSRDICQRGTSLTIQCQVDSQVTMMFWYRQQPGQSLTLIATANQGSEATYESGFVIDKFPISRPNLTFSTLTVSNMSPEDSSIYLCSAYTRGGHGYTFGSGTRLTVV.

The rearrangement links TRBV7-2 to TRBJ2-7; 13 bases fit TRBD2. The CDR3 covers 15 residues. Germline V gene sequence: CDR1 SGHTA, CDR2 FQGNSA. V was clipped by 5 bases and J by 6 bases; unmatched bases: 7. CDR3 DNA sequence: TGTGCCAGCAGCCCCGGACTAGCGGGAGTTATCGAGCAGTACTTC. This codes for CASSPGLAGVIEQYF.

The rearrangement links TRBV29-1 to TRBJ2-7; possibly TRBD1 for D (6 bases). This CDR3 contains 13 residues. Per germline, CDR1 SQVTM and CDR2 ANQGSEA. The ends were cut back, 2 bases at V and 4 bases at J, with 12 bases in the middle. CDR3 sequence (DNA): TGCAGCGTTGAAATGTTAACAGGGTACGAGCAGTACTTC. Residues: CSVEMLTGYEQYF.

This clonotype was seen a few times. The CDR3 region has the DNA TGTGCCACCAGCCGACAGGGTCTGGGCACTGAAGCTTTCTTT. Translated, it gives CATSRQGLGTEAFF. The chain is built from TRBV24-1 and TRBJ1-1, with 7 bases matching TRBD1. CDR1 is KGHDR and CDR2 is SFDVKD in the germline V gene. The CDR3 totals 14 residues. V dropped 7 bases and J dropped 4; count of bases not matched to a gene: 8.

The chain carries TRBV12-3 or TRBV12-4 and TRBJ1-1; D might be TRBD1 (5 bases). This CDR3 region has 14 residues. Trimming stripped 7 bases from V and 7 bases from J, with 19 bases between. CDR3 sequence reads: CASNLLGAGDEAFF. The CDR3 nucleotides read TGTGCCAGCAACCTACTTGGGGCCGGGGATGAAGCTTTCTTT.

This clonotype was seen a handful of times. The chain couples TRBV30 to TRBJ1-6; possible D gene TRBD1, 6 bases. V was pared by 0 bases and J by 6 bases, with 12 bases between. The CDR3 totals 15 residues. CDR1 is GTSNPN and CDR2 is SVGIG in the germline V gene (reference sequence). Here the CDR3 DNA reads TGTGCCTGGAGTGTAGGGGGTGATGGTAATTCACCCCTCCACTTT. Translated: CAWSVGGDGNSPLHF.

The V gene is TRBV12-3 or TRBV12-4, the J gene TRBJ2-7; TRBD2 agrees at 7 bases. This CDR3 has 13 residues. After removal of 6 bases from V and 2 bases from J, the junction contained 4 bases not matched to a gene. DNA for the CDR3: TGTGCCAGCAGACCCCGGGAGGCCTACGAGCAGTACTTC. It translates to CASRPREAYEQYF.

The V gene is TRBV4-2, the J gene TRBJ1-1; D might be TRBD1 (5 bases). V gave up 3 bases and J gave up 4 bases, with 15 bases separating them. CDR3 size: 15 residues. The germline gives CDR1 LGHNA, CDR2 YNFKEQ. The CDR3 coding sequence is TGTGCCAGCAGCCACGAATTCAGGGAAGGCACTGAAGCTTTCTTT. Translated, it gives CASSHEFREGTEAFF.

V usage is TRBV3-1 and J usage is TRBJ2-7; the D is unclear. The V gene lost 0 bases and the J gene lost 2 bases, with 8 bases spanning the gap. The CDR3 length is 14 residues. CDR1 is LGHDT and CDR2 is YNNKEL in the germline V gene (reference sequence). CDR3 nucleotide sequence: TGTGCCAGCAGCCAAGATCCCACAGCCTACGAGCAGTACTTC. Its translation: CASSQDPTAYEQYF.

In this sample, this clonotype turned up many times. The chain uses TRBV7-9 and TRBJ1-2; 7 nucleotides agree with TRBD1. V shed 5 bases and J 4 bases; nucleotides not matched to a gene: 7. In germline, CDR1 is SEHNR, CDR2 FQNEAQ (reference sequence). The CDR3 extends over 14 amino acids. The CDR3 region is CASSLGGQRYGYTF. In DNA, the CDR3 is TGTGCCAGCAGCCTGGGGGGACAGCGCTATGGCTACACCTTC. The full variable domain, in which reference TRBV7-9 and TRBJ1-2 provide the parts outside the CDR3, is DTGVSQNPRHKITKRGQNVTFRCDPISEHNRLYWYRQTLGQGPEFLTYFQNEAQLEKSRLLSDRFSAERPKGSFSTLEIQRTEQGDSAMYLCASSLGGQRYGYTFGSGTRLTVV.

The chain joins TRBV12-3 or TRBV12-4 to TRBJ1-2; 8 bases line up with TRBD1. Trimming took 5 bases from V and 5 from J; bases not matched to a gene: 7. The CDR3 has 14 amino acids. The CDR3 protein is CASSPTGGKYGYTF. CDR3 in DNA: TGTGCCAGCAGTCCTACAGGGGGAAAGTATGGCTACACCTTC.

The chain is built from TRBV7-2 and TRBJ1-4, with TRBD1 identical over 7 bases. This CDR3 is 16 amino acids long. V shed 2 bases, J shed 2 bases, and the junction held 5 bases outside the gene matches. Germline V gene lookup returns CDR1 SGHTA and CDR2 FQGNSA. The CDR3 reads CASSLRRGLTNEKLFF. DNA for the CDR3: TGTGCCAGCAGCTTACGTAGGGGGCTTACTAATGAAAAACTGTTTTTT.

This clonotype appeared a few times. The CDR3 region has the DNA TGTGCCAGCAGTTACTCAACGAGGCTAGCGGGGGGCAATGAGCAGTTCTTC. Encoded protein: CASSYSTRLAGGNEQFF. The chain uses TRBV6-5 and TRBJ2-1, with 11 bases that match TRBD2. Germline CDR1 reads MNHEY; CDR2 reads SVGAGI. The CDR3 runs 17 residues. Trimming took 0 bases from V and 6 from J; bases not matched to a gene: 7.